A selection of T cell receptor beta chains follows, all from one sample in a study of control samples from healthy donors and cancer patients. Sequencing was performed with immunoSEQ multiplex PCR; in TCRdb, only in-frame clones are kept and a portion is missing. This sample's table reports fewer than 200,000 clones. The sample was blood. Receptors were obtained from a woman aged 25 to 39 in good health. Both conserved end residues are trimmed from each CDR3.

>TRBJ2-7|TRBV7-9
ASSHDRAAYEQY
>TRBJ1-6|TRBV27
ASSLQGFNSPLH
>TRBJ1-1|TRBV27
ASRGQGAPTEAF
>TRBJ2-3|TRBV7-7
ASSLAGSNTDTQY
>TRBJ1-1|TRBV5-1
ATKEGDLNTEAF
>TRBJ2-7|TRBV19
ASSFLTGETYEQY
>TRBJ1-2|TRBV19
ASRLDSNYGYT
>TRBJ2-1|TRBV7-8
ASSSVAGGQYNEQF
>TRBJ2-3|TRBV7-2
ASSPQTGGADTQY
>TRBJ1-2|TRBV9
ASGVGSEDGYT
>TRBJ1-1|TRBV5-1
ASSLLGGASNTEAF
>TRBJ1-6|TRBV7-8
ASSRVPGPNSPLH
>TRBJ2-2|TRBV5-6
ASSLKLAGGGELF
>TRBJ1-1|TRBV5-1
ASSWGDRNTEAF
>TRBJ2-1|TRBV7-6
ASSPEVAGGAREQF
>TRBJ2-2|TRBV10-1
ASSWDGTGELF
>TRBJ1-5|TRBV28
ASTQPGTGVNQPQH
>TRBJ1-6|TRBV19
ASSMATTGWQRESPLH
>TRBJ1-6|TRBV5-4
ASSFRGQYNSPLH
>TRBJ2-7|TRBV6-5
ASSYEAPSSYEQY
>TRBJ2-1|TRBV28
ASSLMGDRPYNEQF
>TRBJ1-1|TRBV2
ASISTGVITEAF
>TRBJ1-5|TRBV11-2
ASSLDLRPEVGGNQPQH
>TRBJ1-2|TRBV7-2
ASSPLHGSNGYT
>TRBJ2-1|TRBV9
ASSLSPGNFYNEQF
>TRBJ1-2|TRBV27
ASSEGAGYGYT
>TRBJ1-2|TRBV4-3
ASSQAGSSYGYT
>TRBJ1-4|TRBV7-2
ASSRGQVEKLF
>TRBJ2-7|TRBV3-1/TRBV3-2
ASSPQLGHSYEQY
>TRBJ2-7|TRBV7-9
ASSPRTQGTYEQY
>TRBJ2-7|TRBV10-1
ASSESWAEQY
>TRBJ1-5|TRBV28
ASSSRTGGLDQPQH
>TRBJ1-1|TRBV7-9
ASKPRGTTEAF
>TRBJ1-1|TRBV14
ASSQELYQGSRDLTEAF
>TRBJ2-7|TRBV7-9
ASSSPQGAGYEQY
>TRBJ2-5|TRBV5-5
ASTPRRTQETQY
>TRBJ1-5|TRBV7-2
ASMIGNQPQH
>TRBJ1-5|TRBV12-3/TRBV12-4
ASSFRDQPQH
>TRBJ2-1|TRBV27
ASRLPAGLAGRYEQF
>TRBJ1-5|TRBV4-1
ASSPNTRTVLEQPQH
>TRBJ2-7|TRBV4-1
ASSQEPGRRLPLEQY
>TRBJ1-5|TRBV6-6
AGGTANQPQH
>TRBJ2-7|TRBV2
ASSEPREGAREQY
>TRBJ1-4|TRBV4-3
ASSQNRDRPEKLF
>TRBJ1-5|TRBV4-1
ASSRLYLGQGNQPQH
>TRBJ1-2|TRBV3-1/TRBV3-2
ASSQEGGGYT
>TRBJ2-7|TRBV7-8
ASSLERDYEQY
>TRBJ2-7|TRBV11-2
ASSGYWGGGPTYEQY
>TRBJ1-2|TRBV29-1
SVERTGQYGYT
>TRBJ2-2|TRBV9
ASSVAVLAGGGELF
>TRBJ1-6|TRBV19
ASSIGGTGVSPLH
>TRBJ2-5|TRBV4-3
ASSQDGGKTQY
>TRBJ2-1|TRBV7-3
ASHGSHDNEQF
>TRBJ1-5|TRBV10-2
ASSGSDGRNQPQH
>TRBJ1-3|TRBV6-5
ASSYRDRGSGNTIY
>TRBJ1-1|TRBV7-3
ASSSQGLSEAF
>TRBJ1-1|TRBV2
ATDKQGFATEAF